These 3 T cell receptor beta chains were sequenced from one sample in a study of T cells in Graves' hyperthyroidism and ophthalmopathy (dated by TCRdb to the late 2010s). The library was obtained by multiplex PCR. For sequencing, an Illumina HiSeq 2000 was employed. The TCR beta CDR3 regions were amplified from RNA transcripts. The first round of RT-PCR for the TCR CDR3 was performed with the HTBI primer set and the Qiagen OneStep RT-PCR kit. TCRdb itself trimmed the public reads at Q25 with fastp, ran MiXCR and retained productive beta chains. Every distinct CDR3 protein forms one entry, paired with its most common genes and DNA. Present in this sample are roughly 500,000 distinct CDR3 sequences, 46% of which were seen just once. About 43% of the sample is in the top ten clones. Material for sequencing was peripheral blood or thyroid tissue (not recorded which). The source is an adult woman with Graves' disease, either hyperthyroidism or ophthalmopathy (not recorded which).

This clonotype has only one observation. The chain links TRBV5-1 to TRBJ1-1; D is uncertain. The CDR3 has 13 amino acids. The germline V gene encodes CDR1 SGHRS and CDR2 YFSETQ. V dropped 0 bases and J dropped 10 bases, with 13 bases sitting between them. CDR3: CASSLATTPGAFF. DNA of the CDR3: TGCGCCAGCAGCTTGGCGACAACCCCAGGAGCTTTCTTT.

This clonotype has a count of ten or more. CDR3 nucleotide sequence: TGCAGTGCTAGAGAGTATGGGGCTGGGTTCTACGAGCAGTACTTC. Its protein is CSAREYGAGFYEQYF. V is TRBV20-1 and J is TRBJ2-7; D might be TRBD1 (5 bases). Germline loops: CDR1 DFQATT, CDR2 SNEGSKA (reference sequence). This CDR3 spans 15 amino acids. Trimming pared 0 bases from V and 3 bases from J, leaving 15 bases between.

This clonotype has a count of ten or more. V gene TRBV10-2 combines with J gene TRBJ2-7, with D uncertain. From germline, CDR1 is WSHSY and CDR2 SAAADI. Trimming pared 3 bases from V and 3 bases from J, leaving 21 bases between. The CDR3 spans 17 residues. The DNA for the CDR3 is TGCGCCAGCAGTGACGATGCCGGTAGTCGGTTCTTCTACGAGCAGTACTTC. This codes for CASSDDAGSRFFYEQYF.